The 19 T cell receptor beta chains in this list originate from one sample, sequenced in a study of blood T cell repertoires in COVID-19. TCRdb's table, derived via immunoSEQ multiplex PCR, lists solely in-frame clones and lacks some. This sample has around 250,000 clones, with 65% to 85% found just once. Sequencing was carried out using peripheral blood. The receptors shown here come from a woman aged 40 to 49 who had recovered from COVID-19.

V gene TRBV9 combines with J gene TRBJ2-7, with 9 bases matching TRBD1. Unmatched junction bases numbered 5, after V lost 4 bases and J lost 0 bases. The CDR3 contains 15 residues. CDR1 is SGDLS and CDR2 is YYNGEE in the germline V gene. CDR3 protein: CASSSGTGSSYEQYF. In nucleotides, the CDR3 is TGTGCCAGCAGCTCTGGGACAGGGAGCTCCTACGAGCAGTACTTC.

This clone has just one count. This chain connects TRBV11-3 to TRBJ2-1; TRBD2 matches 7 bases. Germline V CDR1 and CDR2: SGHNT, YENEEA. V was pared by 4 bases and J by 6 bases, with 6 bases of the junction left unmatched. The CDR3 runs 14 residues. CDR3 amino acids: CASSSRLASNEQFF. CDR3 nucleotides: TGTGCCAGCAGCTCCAGACTAGCTTCCAATGAGCAGTTCTTC.

The gene calls are TRBV4-2 and TRBJ2-3; D perhaps matches TRBD2 (6 bases). The CDR3 has 21 amino acids. The germline gives CDR1 LGHNA, CDR2 YNFKEQ. The V end was cut by 1 base, the J end by 0 bases, with 26 bases between. The CDR3 loop reads CASSQALSAATSSLSTDTQYF. DNA of the CDR3: TGTGCCAGCAGCCAAGCCCTGAGCGCGGCGACTAGTTCATTAAGCACAGATACGCAGTATTTT.

The genes are TRBV6-5 and TRBJ2-7; 9 bases align to TRBD1. CDR3 length equals 15 residues. Trimming at V came to 6 bases and at J to 3 bases, leaving 9 bases not matched to a gene. Per germline, CDR1 MNHEY and CDR2 SVGAGI. The CDR3 DNA reads as TGTGCCAGCAGAGGACCCGGGACAGGGCTCTACGAGCAGTACTTC. Translated: CASRGPGTGLYEQYF.

A single count supports this clone. The V gene is TRBV9, the J gene TRBJ2-7; D is possibly TRBD2 (6 bases). The CDR3 runs 12 residues. Trimming pared 4 bases from V and 4 bases from J, leaving 9 bases between. Germline V CDR1 and CDR2: SGDLS, YYNGEE. Here the CDR3 DNA reads TGTGCCAGCAGCCGGGACTCTTACGAGCAGTACTTC. Protein product: CASSRDSYEQYF.

This clone came up once. This chain links TRBV5-1 with TRBJ1-4; D perhaps matches TRBD1 (5 bases). V lost 0 bases and J lost 3, with 9 bases in between. The length of the CDR3 is 15 residues. Germline CDR1 reads SGHRS; CDR2 reads YFSETQ. As DNA, the CDR3 is TGCGCCAGCAGCTTGGCCGGGGGATCTAATGAAAAACTGTTTTTT. This sequence encodes CASSLAGGSNEKLFF.

V is TRBV5-6 and J is TRBJ2-5, with 7 bases aligning to TRBD2. J was trimmed by 5 bases and V by 4 bases; bases with no gene match: 2. Germline loops: CDR1 SGHDT, CDR2 YYEEEE. This CDR3 is built from 12 residues. The CDR3 DNA is TGTGCCAGCAGCCGGGGGGTTGAGACCCAGTACTTC. It specifies CASSRGVETQYF.

This clone was counted once. The rearrangement uses TRBV19 and TRBJ2-1; 9 positions match TRBD1. J lost 5 bases, V lost 3 bases, and 11 bases had no gene match. The CDR3 has 17 residues. Germline V lookup: CDR1 LNHDA, CDR2 SQIVND (reference sequence). DNA of the CDR3: TGTGCCAGTAGTATCACCGGGACAGGGATCGGCCACAATGAGCAGTTCTTC. It translates to CASSITGTGIGHNEQFF. The full variable domain, rest sourced from reference TRBV19 and TRBJ2-1, is DGGITQSPKYLFRKEGQNVTLSCEQNLNHDAMYWYRQDPGQGLRLIYYSQIVNDFQKGDIAEGYSVSREKKESFPLTVTSAQKNPTAFYLCASSITGTGIGHNEQFFGPGTRLTVL.

This clone has more than one count but fewer than ten. V gene TRBV6-4 combines with J gene TRBJ2-3; no clear D. Trimming cost V 2 bases and J 6 bases, with 9 bases left between them. There are 13 residues in the CDR3. Per germline, CDR1 MRHNA and CDR2 SNTAGT. In DNA, the CDR3 is TGTGCCAGCAGTGACCCCCTATCGGATACGCAGTATTTT. It is translated as CASSDPLSDTQYF.

The rearrangement uses TRBV10-3 and TRBJ1-1, with TRBD1 matching 10 bases. Germline lookup yields CDR1 ENHRY and CDR2 SYGVKD. The CDR3 is 13 residues long. Germline trimming cut 9 bases from V and 7 bases from J; bases unmatched to any gene: 8. CDR3 sequence (DNA): TGTGCCATAAATGACAGGGGGCTGGGTGAAGCTTTCTTT. Translated: CAINDRGLGEAFF.

V is TRBV12-3 or TRBV12-4 and J is TRBJ2-4, with D hard to call. Trimming shortened V by 5 bases and J by 7 bases, and 12 bases separated the two germline ends. The CDR3 totals 13 residues. The CDR3 region is CASSPSPGNIQYF. CDR3 in DNA: TGTGCCAGCAGTCCCTCTCCTGGCAACATTCAGTACTTC.

This clone has more than one count but fewer than ten. This chain connects TRBV11-2 to TRBJ2-7; 8 bases fit TRBD1. The CDR3 sequence is 18 residues long. Germline CDR1 SGHAT, CDR2 FQNNGV. The V segment lost 3 bases and the J segment 0 bases; nucleotides outside the gene matches: 13. The CDR3 here is CASSFPKPGQDYSYEQYF. CDR3 DNA: TGTGCCAGCAGCTTCCCCAAGCCGGGACAGGACTACTCCTACGAGCAGTACTTC.

V gene TRBV5-1 combines with J gene TRBJ2-5, with D possibly being TRBD1 (5 bases). Germline assignment: CDR1 SGHRS and CDR2 YFSETQ. This CDR3 has 15 residues. Trimming removed 3 bases from V and 5 bases from J, with 17 bases in between. The CDR3 region is CASSSSLGAGETQYF. In DNA form, the CDR3 reads TGCGCCAGCAGCTCTTCTCTAGGGGCAGGGGAGACCCAGTACTTC.

Turning to this clone: The same CDR3 can be traced to other DNA sequences in this sample. The genes are TRBV5-6 and TRBJ1-1; D possibly corresponds to TRBD1 (5 bases). The CDR3 extends over 13 amino acids. V dropped 1 base and J dropped 5 bases, with 9 bases sitting between them. Looked up from germline, CDR1 is SGHDT and CDR2 is YYEEEE. CDR3 nucleotide sequence: TGTGCCAGCAGCTTGCCCCGGGGGACTGAAGCTTTCTTT. Its translation is CASSLPRGTEAFF. Full variable domain (outside the CDR3, taken from reference TRBV5-6 and TRBJ1-1): DAGVTQSPTHLIKTRGQQVTLRCSPKSGHDTVSWYQQALGQGPQFIFQYYEEEERQRGNFPDRFSGHQFPNYSSELNVNALLLGDSALYLCASSLPRGTEAFFGQGTRLTVV.

This chain links TRBV5-1 with TRBJ1-5; 8 bases match TRBD1. Germline V lookup: CDR1 SGHRS, CDR2 YFSETQ. The CDR3 is 16 residues long. V gave up 1 base and J gave up 6 bases; unmatched junction bases: 9. The CDR3 region has the DNA TGCGCCAGCAGCTTGCGCCCCGGGACAGGCGTTCAGCCCCAGCATTTT. It is translated as CASSLRPGTGVQPQHF.

The chain combines TRBV7-7 with TRBJ2-5; no reliable D call. V was clipped by 1 base and J by 4 bases, with 7 bases between them. Germline V lookup: CDR1 SSHAT, CDR2 FNYEAQ (reference sequence). The CDR3 has 13 amino acids. This CDR3 is CASSLDSRETQYF. CDR3 DNA sequence: TGTGCCAGCAGCTTAGACTCGCGAGAGACCCAGTACTTC.

This CDR3 is CASAYRVGQPQHF. The CDR3 DNA is TGCGCCAGCGCATACAGGGTTGGCCAGCCCCAGCATTTT. The chain links TRBV5-1 to TRBJ1-5; TRBD1 might be the D (6 bases). Trimming removed 7 bases from V and 7 bases from J, with 15 bases in between. The CDR3 length is 13 residues. CDR1 is SGHRS, CDR2 YFSETQ, per germline.

The CDR3 DNA is TGCGCCAGCAGCCAAGAGGGACAGTGGCACAATGAGCAGTTCTTC. Translated, it gives CASSQEGQWHNEQFF. V gene TRBV4-1 combines with J gene TRBJ2-1; 7 bases align to TRBD1. J gave up 5 bases and V 0 bases, and 4 bases lay outside the gene matches. The germline V gene has CDR1 MGHRA and CDR2 YSYEKL. The CDR3 consists of 15 residues.

This clone showed up just a few times. This chain uses TRBV28 with TRBJ2-7, with D perhaps matching TRBD1 (6 bases). V lost 6 bases, J lost 2 bases, and 11 bases lay in between. Germline V CDR1 and CDR2: MDHEN, SYDVKM. The length of the CDR3 is 13 residues. CDR3 amino acids: CASSQGPTYEQYF. The CDR3 DNA reads as TGTGCCAGCAGCCAGGGGCCAACCTACGAGCAGTACTTC.